This TCR beta chain was recorded in a study of shared clonotypes between healthy human individuals. Overall study results and limits: Clonotype sharing across several donors was observed for 4% to 5.5% of naive CD4 clonotypes.

In regard to this clone: The antigen is unknown.

This table comes from immunoSEQ multiplex PCR, and its TCRdb copy is limited to in-frame clones, with some not included. The sample records roughly 2,300,000 clones, 85% to 95% being singletons. Germline CDR1 MNHNS, CDR2 SASEGT. V gave up 0 bases and J gave up 1 base, with 14 bases separating them. This CDR3 has 17 amino acids. The chain joins TRBV6-1 to TRBJ2-3; a weak D match, TRBD2 (5 bases). The sequenced sample was naive CD4+ T cells from PBMCs. Documented subset: CD45RA+ positively selected. The sequence was obtained from a man between 18 and 35 years old in good health. Some clones in this sample may be carry-over from other donors' samples. The DNA of the CDR3 is TGTGCCAGCAGTGAAGCGAGGCGGGCCTCTGGCACAGATACGCAGTATTTT. Its protein product is CASSEARRASGTDTQYF.